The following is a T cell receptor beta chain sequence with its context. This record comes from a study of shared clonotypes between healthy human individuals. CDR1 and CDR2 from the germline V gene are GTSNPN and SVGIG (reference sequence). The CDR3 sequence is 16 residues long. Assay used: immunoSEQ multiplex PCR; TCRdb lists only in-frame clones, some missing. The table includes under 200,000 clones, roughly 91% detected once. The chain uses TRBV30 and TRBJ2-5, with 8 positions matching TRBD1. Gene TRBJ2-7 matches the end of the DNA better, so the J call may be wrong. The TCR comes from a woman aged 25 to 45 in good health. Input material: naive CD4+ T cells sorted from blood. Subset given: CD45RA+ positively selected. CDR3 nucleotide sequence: TGTGCCTGGAGTGTATCCCGGACAGGGTCAACCTACGAGCAGTACTTC. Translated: CAWSVSRTGSTYEQYF.